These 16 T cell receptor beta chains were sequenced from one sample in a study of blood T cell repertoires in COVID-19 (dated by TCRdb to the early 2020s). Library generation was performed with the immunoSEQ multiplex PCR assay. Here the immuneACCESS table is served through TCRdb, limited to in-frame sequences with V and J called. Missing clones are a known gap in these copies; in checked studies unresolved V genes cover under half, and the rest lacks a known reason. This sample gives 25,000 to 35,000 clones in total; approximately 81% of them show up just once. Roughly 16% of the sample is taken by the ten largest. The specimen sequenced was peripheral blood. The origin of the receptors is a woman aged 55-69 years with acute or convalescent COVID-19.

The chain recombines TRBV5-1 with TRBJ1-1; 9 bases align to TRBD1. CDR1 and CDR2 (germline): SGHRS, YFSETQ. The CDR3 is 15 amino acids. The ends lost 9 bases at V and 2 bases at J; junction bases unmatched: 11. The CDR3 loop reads CATRTGDGLNTEAFF. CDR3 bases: TGCGCCACCCGGACAGGGGATGGGTTAAACACTGAAGCTTTCTTT.

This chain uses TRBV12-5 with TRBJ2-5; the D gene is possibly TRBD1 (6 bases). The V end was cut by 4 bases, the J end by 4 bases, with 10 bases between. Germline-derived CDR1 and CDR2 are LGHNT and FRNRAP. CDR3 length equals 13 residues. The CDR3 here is CASGSSGVETQYF. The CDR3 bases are TGTGCTAGTGGTTCCTCAGGGGTAGAGACCCAGTACTTC.

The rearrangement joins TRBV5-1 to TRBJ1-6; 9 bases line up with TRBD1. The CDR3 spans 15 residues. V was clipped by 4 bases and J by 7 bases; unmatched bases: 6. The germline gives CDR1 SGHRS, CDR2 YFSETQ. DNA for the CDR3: TGCGCCAGCAGCGGAACCGGGACAGGGAATTCACCCCTCCACTTT. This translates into CASSGTGTGNSPLHF.

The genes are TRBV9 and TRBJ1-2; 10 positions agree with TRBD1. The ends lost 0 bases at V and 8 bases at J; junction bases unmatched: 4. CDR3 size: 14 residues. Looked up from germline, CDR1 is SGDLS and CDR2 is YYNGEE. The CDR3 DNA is TGTGCCAGCAGCGTAGGGGACAGGGGTTTCGGCTACACCTTC. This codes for CASSVGDRGFGYTF.

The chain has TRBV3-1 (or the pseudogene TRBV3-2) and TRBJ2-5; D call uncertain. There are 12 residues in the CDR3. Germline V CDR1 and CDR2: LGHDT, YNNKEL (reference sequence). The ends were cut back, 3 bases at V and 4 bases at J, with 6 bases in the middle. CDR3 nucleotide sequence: TGTGCCAGCAGCCAGTTTCGAGAGACCCAGTACTTC. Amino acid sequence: CASSQFRETQYF.

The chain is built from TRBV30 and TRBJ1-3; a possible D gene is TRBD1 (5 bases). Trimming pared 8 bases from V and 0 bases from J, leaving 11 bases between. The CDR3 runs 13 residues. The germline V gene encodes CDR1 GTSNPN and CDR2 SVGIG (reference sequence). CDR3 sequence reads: CALTASSGNTIYF. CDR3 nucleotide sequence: TGTGCCCTGACAGCTTCCTCTGGAAACACCATATATTTT.

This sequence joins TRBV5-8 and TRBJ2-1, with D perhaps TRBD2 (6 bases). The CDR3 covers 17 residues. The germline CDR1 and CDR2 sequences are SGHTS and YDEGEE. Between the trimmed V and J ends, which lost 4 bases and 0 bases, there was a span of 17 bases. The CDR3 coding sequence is TGTGCCAGCAGCCCTCTACATTACGGGAGCTCCTACAATGAGCAGTTCTTC. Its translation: CASSPLHYGSSYNEQFF.

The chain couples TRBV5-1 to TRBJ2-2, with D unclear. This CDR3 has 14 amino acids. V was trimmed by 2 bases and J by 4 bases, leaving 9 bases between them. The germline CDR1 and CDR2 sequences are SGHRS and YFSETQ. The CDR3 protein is CASSLGVFTGELFF. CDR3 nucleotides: TGCGCCAGCAGCTTAGGAGTTTTCACCGGGGAGCTGTTTTTT.

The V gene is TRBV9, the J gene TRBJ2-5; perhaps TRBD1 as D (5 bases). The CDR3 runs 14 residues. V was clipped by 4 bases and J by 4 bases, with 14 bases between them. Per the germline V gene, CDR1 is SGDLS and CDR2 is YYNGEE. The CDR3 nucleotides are TGTGCCAGCAGCAGAACAGGAAGGGTAGAGACCCAGTACTTC. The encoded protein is CASSRTGRVETQYF.

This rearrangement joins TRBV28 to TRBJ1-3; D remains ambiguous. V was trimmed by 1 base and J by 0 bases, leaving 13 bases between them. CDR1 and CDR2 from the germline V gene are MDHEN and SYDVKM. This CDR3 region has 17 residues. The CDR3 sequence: CASSLSGGSHSGNTIYF. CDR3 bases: TGTGCCAGCAGTTTATCAGGAGGGTCCCACTCTGGAAACACCATATATTTT.

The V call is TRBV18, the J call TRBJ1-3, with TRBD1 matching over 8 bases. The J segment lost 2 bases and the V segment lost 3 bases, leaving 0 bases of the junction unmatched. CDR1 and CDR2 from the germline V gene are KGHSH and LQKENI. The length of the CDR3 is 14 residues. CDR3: CASSPDRAGNTIYF. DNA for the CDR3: TGTGCCAGCTCACCGGACAGGGCTGGAAACACCATATATTTT.

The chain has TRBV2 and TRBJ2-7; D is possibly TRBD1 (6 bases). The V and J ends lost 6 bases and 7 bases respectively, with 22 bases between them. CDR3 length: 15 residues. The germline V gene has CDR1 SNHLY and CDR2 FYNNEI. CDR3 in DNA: TGTGCCAGCAGCCAGCCCGGGACACCCAGTTGGGAGCAGTACTTC. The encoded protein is CASSQPGTPSWEQYF.

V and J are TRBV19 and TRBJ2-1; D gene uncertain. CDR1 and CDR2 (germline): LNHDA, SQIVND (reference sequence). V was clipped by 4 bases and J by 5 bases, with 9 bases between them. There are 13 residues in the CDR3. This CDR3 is CASSNQRNNEQFF. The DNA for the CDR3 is TGTGCCAGTAGTAATCAGCGTAACAATGAGCAGTTCTTC.

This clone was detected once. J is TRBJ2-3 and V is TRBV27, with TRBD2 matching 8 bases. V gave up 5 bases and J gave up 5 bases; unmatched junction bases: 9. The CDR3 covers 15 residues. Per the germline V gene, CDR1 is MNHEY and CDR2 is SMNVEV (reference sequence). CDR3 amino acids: CASSAPTSARDTQYF. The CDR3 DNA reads TGTGCCAGCAGTGCTCCGACTAGCGCACGAGATACGCAGTATTTT.

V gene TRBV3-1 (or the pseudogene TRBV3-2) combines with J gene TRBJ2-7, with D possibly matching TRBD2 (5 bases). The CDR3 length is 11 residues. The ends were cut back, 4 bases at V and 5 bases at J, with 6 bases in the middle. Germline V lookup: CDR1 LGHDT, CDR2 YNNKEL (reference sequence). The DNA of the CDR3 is TGTGCCAGCAGCCCGAGGGACGAGCAGTACTTC. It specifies CASSPRDEQYF.

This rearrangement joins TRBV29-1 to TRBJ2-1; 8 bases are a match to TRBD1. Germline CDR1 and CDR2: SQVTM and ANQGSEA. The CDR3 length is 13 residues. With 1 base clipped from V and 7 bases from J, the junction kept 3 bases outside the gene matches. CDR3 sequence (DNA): TGCAGCGTTGAAGGTACAGGGGGGAATGAGCAGTTCTTC. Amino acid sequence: CSVEGTGGNEQFF.